This T cell receptor (beta chain) was recovered during a study of CD4+ T cells in melanoma. Germline V gives CDR1 SGHNT, CDR2 YYREEE (reference sequence). This CDR3 comprises 13 residues. The ends were cut back, 2 bases at V and 1 base at J, with 6 bases in the middle. Some clones are missing from TCRdb's copy, which holds only in-frame ones; the method was immunoSEQ multiplex PCR. Of 110,000 to 150,000 clones listed, nearly 95% are singletons. This sequence was found in a human donor with melanoma. The chain joins TRBV5-4 to TRBJ1-1; the D is unclear. As DNA, the CDR3 is TGTGCCAGCAGCTTTGGAGGGAACACTGAAGCTTTCTTT. Protein sequence: CASSFGGNTEAFF.